The rows below give T cell receptor beta chains drawn from one sample of a study of Ad26.COV2.S vaccination and SARS-CoV-2 variants. The data were produced by immunoSEQ multiplex PCR, yet TCRdb's version contains in-frame clones alone and is incomplete. The sample consists of fewer than 800,000 clones, approximately 88% of them appearing once. The sample was peripheral blood, taken in a trial of Ad26.COV2.S vaccine versus placebo. These receptors all come from a person between 18 and 60 years old who received the Ad26.COV2.S COVID-19 vaccine or a placebo. CDR3s include the opening cysteine and the closing phenylalanine or tryptophan. A D gene is named only where the DNA matches it firmly. Only part of the rows carry a size: once, few, many, or a class if the clone is expanded.

j_call	v_call	clone_size	d_call	cdr3_aa	cdr3_nt
TRBJ2-3	TRBV7-9	-	TRBD2	CASSTPSGLTDTQYF	TGTGCCAGCAGCACCCCTAGCGGACTCACAGATACGCAGTATTTT
TRBJ1-1	TRBV12-3/TRBV12-4	-	-	CASSREGRTEAFF	TGTGCCAGCAGCCGGGAGGGGCGCACTGAAGCTTTCTTT
TRBJ1-1	TRBV18	-	-	CASSPRLTASSTEAFF	TGTGCCAGCTCACCACGGTTGACAGCGAGTAGCACTGAAGCTTTCTTT
TRBJ2-7	TRBV13	-	TRBD1	CASSLGQGTYEQYF	TGTGCCAGCAGCTTAGGACAGGGGACCTACGAGCAGTACTTC
TRBJ2-6	TRBV4-1	many	-	CASSPTRATAGANVLTF	TGCGCCAGCAGCCCCACCAGGGCGACAGCTGGGGCCAACGTCCTGACTTTC
TRBJ1-4	TRBV2	-	TRBD1	CASRGPGTGDEKLFF	TGTGCCAGCAGGGGTCCCGGGACAGGAGATGAAAAACTGTTTTTT
TRBJ2-7	TRBV27	-	TRBD1	CASSLRTGVNEQYF	TGTGCCAGCAGTCTTCGGACAGGGGTAAACGAGCAGTACTTC
TRBJ1-4	TRBV18	-	TRBD1	CASSPEDRRVTNEKLFF	TGTGCCAGCTCACCCGAGGACAGGCGGGTAACTAATGAAAAACTGTTTTTT
TRBJ1-5	TRBV19	-	TRBD1	CASSGQTGNNQPQHF	TGTGCCAGTAGTGGACAGACAGGGAACAATCAGCCCCAGCATTTT
TRBJ1-2	TRBV24-1	-	-	CATSDYDYGYTF	TGTGCCACCAGTGATTACGACTATGGCTACACCTTC
TRBJ2-2	TRBV7-7	-	-	CASSFGGAGELFF	TGTGCCAGCAGCTTCGGGGGAGCCGGGGAGCTGTTTTTT
TRBJ2-1	TRBV4-2	once	-	CASSQDRLTPYNEQFF	TGTGCCAGCAGCCAAGATAGGCTAACCCCCTACAATGAGCAGTTCTTC